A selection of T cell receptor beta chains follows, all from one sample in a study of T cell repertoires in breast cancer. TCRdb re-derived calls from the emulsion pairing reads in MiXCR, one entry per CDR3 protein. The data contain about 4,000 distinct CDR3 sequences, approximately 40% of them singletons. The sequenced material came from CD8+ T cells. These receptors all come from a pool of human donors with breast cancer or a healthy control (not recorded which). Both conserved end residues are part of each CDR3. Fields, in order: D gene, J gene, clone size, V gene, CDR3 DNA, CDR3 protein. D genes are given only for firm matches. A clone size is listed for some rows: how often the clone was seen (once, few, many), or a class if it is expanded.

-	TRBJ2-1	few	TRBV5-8	TGTGCCAGCAGCACCGTAACTAGATCCTACAATGAGCAGTTCTTC	CASSTVTRSYNEQFF
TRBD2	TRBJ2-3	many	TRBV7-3	TGTGCCAGCAGCTTCACTAGCGGCTACACAGATACGCAGTATTTT	CASSFTSGYTDTQYF
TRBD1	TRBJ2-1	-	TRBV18	TGTGCCAGCCGTCCGACAGGGTTCTCCTACAATGAGCAGTTCTTC	CASRPTGFSYNEQFF
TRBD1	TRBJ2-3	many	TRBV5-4	TGTGCCAGCAGCTCCCCGGGACAGGGAATATCAGCAGATACGCAGTATTTT	CASSSPGQGISADTQYF
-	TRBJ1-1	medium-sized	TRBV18	TGTGCCAGCTCAGTTACGAGCCCGAACACTGAAGCTTTCTTT	CASSVTSPNTEAFF
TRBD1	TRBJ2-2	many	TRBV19	TGTGCCAGTAGTGGGGGACAGGCCACCGGGGAGCTGTTTTTT	CASSGGQATGELFF
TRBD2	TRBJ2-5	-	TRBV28	TGTGCCAGCAGTTCCCGGGTAGCGGGAGAAGAGACCCAGTACTTC	CASSSRVAGEETQYF
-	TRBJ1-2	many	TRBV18	TGTGCCAGCTCACCATCGGGAGAGGGATATGGCTACACCTTC	CASSPSGEGYGYTF
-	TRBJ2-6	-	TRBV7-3	TGTGCCAGCAGCTTAAAAACCTGTGAGGCCAACGTCCTGACTTTC	CASSLKTCEANVLTF
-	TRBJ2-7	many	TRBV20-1	TGCAGTGCCCCTGGGGAGGTCTCCTACGAGCAGTACTTC	CSAPGEVSYEQYF
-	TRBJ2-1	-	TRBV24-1	TGTGCCACCAGTGAACAGACAGTTAATGAGCAGTTCTTC	CATSEQTVNEQFF
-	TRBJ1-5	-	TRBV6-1	TGTGCCAGCAGTGAAGGCAGCAGCAGCAATCAGCCCCAGCATTTT	CASSEGSSSNQPQHF
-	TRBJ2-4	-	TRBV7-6	TGTGCCAGCAGCCCGTCTCCAAGAGAAAGCCGCATTCAGTACTTC	CASSPSPRESRIQYF
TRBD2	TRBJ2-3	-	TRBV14	TGTACCAGCAGTTCCAGCGGGGTGACGCAGTATTTT	CTSSSSGVTQYF
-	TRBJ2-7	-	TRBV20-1	TGCAGTGCTACCCTCGGGTGGGAGCAGTACTTC	CSATLGWEQYF
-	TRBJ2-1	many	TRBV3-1	TGTGCCAGCAGCCTCTACAATGAGCAGTTCTTC	CASSLYNEQFF
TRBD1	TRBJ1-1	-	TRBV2	TGTGCCAGCAGTGAACCCTCCGACAGGGGAGGGGGAGCTTTCTTT	CASSEPSDRGGGAFF
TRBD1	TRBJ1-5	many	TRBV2	TGTGCCAGCAGTAGAGGGACAGAACGGCCCCAGCATTTT	CASSRGTERPQHF
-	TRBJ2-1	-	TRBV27	TGTGCCAGCAGTTTTGGGGGGCTCGACAATGAGCAGTTCTTC	CASSFGGLDNEQFF
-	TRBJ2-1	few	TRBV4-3	TGCGCCAGCAGCCAAGCCTTTTACAATGAGCAGTTCTTC	CASSQAFYNEQFF
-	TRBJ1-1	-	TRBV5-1	TGCGCCAGCAGCTTGATGGGGCGAGCTTTCTTT	CASSLMGRAFF
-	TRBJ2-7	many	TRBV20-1	TGCAGTGCTAGAGATCGCAGAGGGAGCCACGAGCAGTACTTC	CSARDRRGSHEQYF
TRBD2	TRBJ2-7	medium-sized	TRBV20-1	TGCAGTGCCAGTGGGGGACTAGCGGGTTACGAGCAGTACTTC	CSASGGLAGYEQYF
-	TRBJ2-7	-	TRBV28	TGTGCCAGCAGTAATCCGGGACTTCAATACGAGCAGTACTTC	CASSNPGLQYEQYF
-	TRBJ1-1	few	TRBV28	TGTGCCAGCAGTTGGGGGGACCGAGAAGCTTTCTTT	CASSWGDREAFF
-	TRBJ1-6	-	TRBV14	TGTGCCAGCAGCCAAAGGGGGTCAGGGTTCCAAAATTCACCCCTCCACTTT	CASSQRGSGFQNSPLHF
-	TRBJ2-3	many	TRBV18	TGTGCCAGCTCACCACGGAAGGGACCCTTCACAGATACGCAGTATTTT	CASSPRKGPFTDTQYF
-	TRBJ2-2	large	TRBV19	TGTGCCAGTAGTAAACGGTACACCGGGGAGCTGTTTTTT	CASSKRYTGELFF
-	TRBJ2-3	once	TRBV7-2	TGTGCCGGCAGCTGGGGACTGGGGACATATACGCAGTATTTT	CAGSWGLGTYTQYF
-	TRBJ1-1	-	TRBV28	TGTGCCAGCAGTGAGGGTGACACTAAAGCCTTCTTT	CASSEGDTKAFF
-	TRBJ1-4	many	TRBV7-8	TGTGCCAGCAGCTTAAGGGAAAAGGGGCCTGGGCGCGCGGAGGAAAAACTGTTTTTT	CASSLREKGPGRAEEKLFF
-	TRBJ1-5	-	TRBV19	TGTGCCAGTAGTGATGGACGAAAGACTAGCAATCAGCCCCAGCATTTT	CASSDGRKTSNQPQHF
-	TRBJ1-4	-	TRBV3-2	TGTGCCAGCAGCCAAGAGGAGACAGGGAAGATGGAGATGGAAAAACTGTTTTTT	CASSQEETGKMEMEKLFF
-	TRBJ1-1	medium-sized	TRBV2	TGTGCCACCCGACCCCGGGGGATGAACACTGAAGCTTTCTTT	CATRPRGMNTEAFF
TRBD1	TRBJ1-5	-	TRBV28	TGTGCCAGCAGCCATGACAGGGCCCAGCCCCAGCATTTT	CASSHDRAQPQHF